This passage covers 15 T cell receptor beta chains from one sample sequenced in a study of blood T cell repertoires in COVID-19. Using immunoSEQ multiplex PCR, the repertoire was profiled, and TCRdb retains in-frame clones only, with some absent. The table records roughly 150,000 clones, around four fifths of them present only once. The sequencing sample was made of PBMCs or T cells enriched from blood (not recorded which). These receptors all stem from a man between 65 and 85 years old who had been exposed to COVID-19.

V gene TRBV7-6 combines with J gene TRBJ2-2; 7 bases are shared with TRBD1. Germline trimming cut 5 bases from V and 2 bases from J; bases unmatched to any gene: 8. The CDR3 has 16 amino acids. The germline V gene has CDR1 SGHVS and CDR2 FNYEAQ. DNA of the CDR3: TGTGCCAGCAGCCCCGTGGACAGGTACAACACCGGGGAGCTGTTTTTT. Residues: CASSPVDRYNTGELFF.

The genes are TRBV20-1 and TRBJ1-5; possibly TRBD1 for D (6 bases). Trimming removed 6 bases at V and 4 bases at J, with 13 bases between. This CDR3 comprises 13 residues. Per germline, CDR1 DFQATT and CDR2 SNEGSKA (reference sequence). The CDR3 region is CSASGGGNQPQHF. The CDR3 DNA reads as TGCAGTGCGAGTGGAGGGGGTAATCAGCCCCAGCATTTT.

The V gene is TRBV29-1, the J gene TRBJ2-5; D is ambiguous. Germline CDR1 reads SQVTM; CDR2 reads ANQGSEA. The CDR3 has 12 amino acids. The ends were cut back, 3 bases at V and 0 bases at J, with 5 bases in the middle. CDR3 DNA sequence: TGCAGCGTTGAGTCGTACCAAGAGACCCAGTACTTC. Its translation: CSVESYQETQYF. The complete variable domain, with remaining parts taken from reference TRBV29-1 and TRBJ2-5, reads SAVISQKPSRDICQRGTSLTIQCQVDSQVTMMFWYRQQPGQSLTLIATANQGSEATYESGFVIDKFPISRPNLTFSTLTVSNMSPEDSSIYLCSVESYQETQYFGPGTRLLVL.

The CDR3 coding sequence is TGTGCCAGCATAGACAGGGAACCCTACGAGCAGTACTTC. Protein: CASIDREPYEQYF. This chain joins TRBV2 and TRBJ2-7; TRBD1 agrees at 7 bases. Germline V gene lookup returns CDR1 SNHLY and CDR2 FYNNEI. This CDR3 region has 13 residues. Trimming at V came to 7 bases and at J to 2 bases, leaving 5 bases not matched to a gene. The full variable domain, its missing parts supplied by reference TRBV2 and TRBJ2-7, is EPEVTQTPSHQVTQMGQEVILRCVPISNHLYFYWYRQILGQKVEFLVSFYNNEISEKSEIFDDQFSVERPDGSNFTLKIRSTKLEDSAMYFCASIDREPYEQYFGPGTRLTVT.

The V gene is TRBV5-8, the J gene TRBJ2-7, with 7 bases matching TRBD2. The CDR3 is made up of 12 amino acids. The J segment lost 6 bases and the V segment lost 4 bases, leaving 4 bases of the junction unmatched. The germline V gene encodes CDR1 SGHTS and CDR2 YDEGEE. The CDR3 nucleotides read TGTGCCAGCAGCGGCGGGAGTCGCGAGCAGTACTTC. Encoded protein: CASSGGSREQYF. The complete variable domain, with remaining parts taken from reference TRBV5-8 and TRBJ2-7, reads EAGVTQSPTHLIKTRGQQATLRCSPISGHTSVYWYQQALGLGLQFLLWYDEGEERNRGNFPPRFSGRQFPNYSSELNVNALELEDSALYLCASSGGSREQYFGPGTRLTVT.

The rearrangement uses TRBV6-6 and TRBJ1-1; D may be TRBD1 (5 bases). This CDR3 has 16 residues. Per germline, CDR1 MNHNY and CDR2 SVGAGI (reference sequence). The V end lost 0 bases, the J end lost 2 bases, and 13 bases lay between the germline ends. The CDR3 DNA reads TGTGCCAGCAGTTACTCGAAGTCAGGGTCAAACACTGAAGCTTTCTTT. This codes for CASSYSKSGSNTEAFF.

In its sample, this clone was seen once. This rearrangement joins TRBV6-5 to TRBJ1-2, with D perhaps TRBD1 (5 bases). Germline CDR1 and CDR2: MNHEY and SVGAGI. The CDR3 has 16 residues. V gave up 0 bases and J gave up 2 bases, with 13 bases separating them. CDR3 sequence: CASSYSTQGGNYGYTF. DNA of the CDR3: TGTGCCAGCAGTTACTCCACCCAGGGAGGGAACTATGGCTACACCTTC.

This sequence joins TRBV30 and TRBJ2-1; TRBD1 matches 7 bases. In germline, CDR1 is GTSNPN, CDR2 SVGIG (reference sequence). This CDR3 comprises 15 residues. The junction had 8 bases not matched to a gene; V was cut back by 2 bases and J by 4 bases. The CDR3 DNA reads as TGTGCCTGGAGTCCAGGGTTCAGGGGGTACAATGAGCAGTTCTTC. Amino acids: CAWSPGFRGYNEQFF.

The V gene is TRBV11-1, the J gene TRBJ1-2; perhaps TRBD1 as D (5 bases). Trimming took 5 bases from V and 6 from J, leaving 16 bases between them. The V gene's germline CDR1 is SGHAT and CDR2 FQDESV (reference sequence). The CDR3 sequence is 14 residues long. CDR3 coding DNA: TGTGCCAGCAGCCCTCAGGGTTCCCGGGATGGCTACACCTTC. Protein sequence: CASSPQGSRDGYTF.

The V and J genes are TRBV6-1 and TRBJ2-3, with TRBD2 matching 8 bases. The CDR3 runs to 16 residues. Germline V gene sequence: CDR1 MNHNS, CDR2 SASEGT. Trimming at V came to 3 bases and at J to 4 bases, leaving 9 bases not matched to a gene. The CDR3 spells CASSDWSGSFSDTQYF. In DNA, the CDR3 is TGTGCCAGCAGTGACTGGAGCGGGAGTTTCTCAGATACGCAGTATTTT.

The chain is built from TRBV5-8 and TRBJ1-1; a possible D gene is TRBD1 (6 bases). Trimming took off 4 bases at V and 11 bases at J, with 15 bases between the two ends. Germline values: CDR1 SGHTS, CDR2 YDEGEE. This CDR3 is built from 12 residues. The DNA for the CDR3 is TGTGCCAGCAGCACGCCCTGGACAGTGGCTTTCTTT. Translating it yields CASSTPWTVAFF.

The rearrangement joins TRBV13 to TRBJ2-6; 13 nucleotides line up with TRBD2. Trimming removed 0 bases from V and 0 bases from J; junction bases left unmatched: 2. The CDR3 contains 19 residues. Germline CDR1 and CDR2: PRHDT and FYEKMQ (reference sequence). In nucleotides, the CDR3 is TGTGCCAGCAGCTTAGGAGGACTAGCGGGGGCCTCTGGGGCCAACGTCCTGACTTTC. This sequence encodes CASSLGGLAGASGANVLTF. Drawing the rest from reference TRBV13 and TRBJ2-6, the complete variable domain is AAGVIQSPRHLIKEKRETATLKCYPIPRHDTVYWYQQGPGQDPQFLISFYEKMQSDKGSIPDRFSAQQFSDYHSELNMSSLELGDSALYFCASSLGGLAGASGANVLTFGAGSRLTVL.

The rearrangement joins TRBV7-9 to TRBJ2-7, with TRBD2 matching over 7 bases. Germline loops: CDR1 SEHNR, CDR2 FQNEAQ (reference sequence). There are 16 residues in the CDR3. V gave up 2 bases and J gave up 0 bases; unmatched junction bases: 7. For the CDR3, the DNA is TGTGCCAGCAGCTTAACCCTAGCGGTAAGCTCCTACGAGCAGTACTTC. It translates to CASSLTLAVSSYEQYF.

DNA for the CDR3: TGTGCCAGCGGCCGGCTCGGCGGGGTGGTCATAACTAATGAAAAACTGTTTTTT. Amino acids: CASGRLGGVVITNEKLFF. The chain couples TRBV7-9 to TRBJ1-4; D not certain. Per the germline V gene, CDR1 is SEHNR and CDR2 is FQNEAQ (reference sequence). The CDR3 is 18 amino acids. V lost 8 bases to trimming and J lost 1 base, with 23 bases between them. Drawing the rest from reference TRBV7-9 and TRBJ1-4, the complete variable domain is DTGVSQNPRHKITKRGQNVTFRCDPISEHNRLYWYRQTLGQGPEFLTYFQNEAQLEKSRLLSDRFSAERPKGSFSTLEIQRTEQGDSAMYLCASGRLGGVVITNEKLFFGSGTQLSVL.

V is TRBV7-2 and J is TRBJ1-1, with D tentatively TRBD1 (6 bases). With 4 bases removed from V and 1 base from J, the gap between germline ends came to 10 bases. This CDR3 is 14 amino acids long. Looked up from germline, CDR1 is SGHTA and CDR2 is FQGNSA. The CDR3 sequence is CASSSGTPNTEAFF. The CDR3 DNA follows: TGTGCCAGCAGCTCCGGGACACCGAACACTGAAGCTTTCTTT.